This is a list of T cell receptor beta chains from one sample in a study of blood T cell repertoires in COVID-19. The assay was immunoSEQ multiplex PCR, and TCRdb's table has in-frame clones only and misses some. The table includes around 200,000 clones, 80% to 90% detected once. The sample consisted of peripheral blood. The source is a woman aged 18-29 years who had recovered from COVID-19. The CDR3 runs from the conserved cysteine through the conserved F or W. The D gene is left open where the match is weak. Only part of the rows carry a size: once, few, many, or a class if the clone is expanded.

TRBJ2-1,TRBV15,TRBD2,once,CATSEGLSSYNEQFF,TGTGCCACCAGCGAGGGACTAAGCTCCTACAATGAGCAGTTCTTC
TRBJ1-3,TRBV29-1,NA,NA,CSVEDQAGKRGNTIYF,TGCAGCGTTGAAGATCAGGCGGGGAAGCGTGGAAACACCATATATTTT
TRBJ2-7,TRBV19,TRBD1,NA,CASNPKPGQLSEQYF,TGTGCCAGTAATCCAAAACCGGGACAGCTTTCTGAGCAGTACTTC
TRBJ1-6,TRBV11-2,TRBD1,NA,CASSPIKGQLYNSPLHF,TGTGCCAGCAGCCCCATAAAGGGACAGCTCTATAATTCACCCCTCCACTTT
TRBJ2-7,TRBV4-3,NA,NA,CASSQERQGIHEQYF,TGCGCCAGCAGCCAAGAGAGGCAGGGGATCCACGAGCAGTACTTC
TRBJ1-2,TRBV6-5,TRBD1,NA,CASIPDRFGYTF,TGTGCCAGCATTCCGGACAGGTTTGGCTACACCTTC
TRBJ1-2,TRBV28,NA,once,CASSQNSVGYTF,TGTGCCAGCAGTCAAAATTCAGTTGGCTACACCTTC
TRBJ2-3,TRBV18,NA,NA,CASTLGYTDTQYF,TGTGCCAGCACCCTCGGGTACACAGATACGCAGTATTTT
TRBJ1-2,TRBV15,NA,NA,CATSRTGDYGYTF,TGTGCCACCAGCAGGACAGGTGATTATGGCTACACCTTC
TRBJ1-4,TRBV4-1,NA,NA,CASSQGGGGGEKLFF,TGCGCCAGCAGCCAAGGGGGCGGGGGTGGCGAAAAACTGTTTTTT
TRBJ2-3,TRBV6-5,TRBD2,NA,CASSKLAGGDTQYF,TGTGCCAGCAGCAAACTAGCGGGAGGGGATACGCAGTATTTT
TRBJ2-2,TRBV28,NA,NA,CASSTGGPGELFF,TGTGCCAGCAGTACCGGGGGGCCCGGGGAGCTGTTTTTT
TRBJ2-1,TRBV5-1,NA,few,CASSQTSGRVAVNEQFF,TGCGCCAGCAGCCAGACCTCTGGCAGGGTGGCCGTGAATGAGCAGTTCTTC
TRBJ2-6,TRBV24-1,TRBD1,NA,CATSDSGTARGANVLTF,TGTGCCACCAGTGATTCTGGGACAGCAAGGGGGGCCAACGTCCTGACTTTC
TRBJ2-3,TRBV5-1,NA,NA,CASFASGIETDTQYF,TGCGCCAGTTTCGCTTCAGGGATTGAAACAGATACGCAGTATTTT
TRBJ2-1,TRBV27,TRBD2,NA,CASSYLAGITLGQFF,TGTGCCAGCAGTTACCTAGCGGGCATTACGTTAGGGCAGTTCTTC
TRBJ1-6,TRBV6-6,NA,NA,CVSRRGTDGGTLHF,TGTGTCAGCAGGCGCGGGACGGATGGTGGAACCCTCCACTTT
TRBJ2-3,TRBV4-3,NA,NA,CASSQGGHTDTQYF,TGCGCCAGCAGCCAAGGTGGCCACACAGATACGCAGTATTTT
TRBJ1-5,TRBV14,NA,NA,CASSQGRGPQHF,TGTGCCAGCAGCCAAGGGCGGGGGCCCCAGCATTTT
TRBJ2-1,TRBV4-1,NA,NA,CASSLRGQRSHEQFF,TGCGCCAGCAGCCTCCGAGGACAAAGAAGCCATGAGCAGTTCTTC
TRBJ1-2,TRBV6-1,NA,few,CASSEVGASSGYTF,TGTGCCAGCAGTGAAGTCGGAGCCTCCTCAGGCTACACCTTC
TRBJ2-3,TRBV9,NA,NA,CASSSPGLRTDTQYF,TGTGCCAGCAGCTCACCGGGACTCCGCACAGATACGCAGTATTTT
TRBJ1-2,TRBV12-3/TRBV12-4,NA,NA,CASSLSHYGYTF,TGTGCCAGCAGTTTGTCTCACTATGGCTACACCTTC
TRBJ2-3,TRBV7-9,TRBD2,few,CASSQRLAGGHDTQYF,TGTGCCAGCAGCCAACGACTAGCGGGAGGGCACGATACGCAGTATTTT
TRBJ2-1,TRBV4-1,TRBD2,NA,CASSLTSGGYNEQFF,TGCGCCAGCAGCTTAACTAGCGGGGGGTACAATGAGCAGTTCTTC
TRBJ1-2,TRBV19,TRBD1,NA,CASSPGQGSNYGYTF,TGTGCCAGTAGCCCGGGACAGGGAAGTAACTATGGCTACACCTTC
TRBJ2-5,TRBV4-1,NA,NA,CASSSRGGETQYF,TGCGCCAGCAGCTCCAGAGGGGGAGAGACCCAGTACTTC
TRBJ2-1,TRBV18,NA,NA,CASSPRLMVAHEQFF,TGTGCCAGCTCACCTAGACTAATGGTGGCCCATGAGCAGTTCTTC
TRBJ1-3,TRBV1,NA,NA,CTSSQESGATETLPNTIYF,TGCACCAGCAGCCAAGAAAGTGGGGCCACGGAGACTCTTCCAAACACCATATATTTT
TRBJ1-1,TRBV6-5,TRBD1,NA,CASSYWDRAGEAFF,TGTGCCAGCAGTTACTGGGACAGGGCGGGTGAAGCTTTCTTT
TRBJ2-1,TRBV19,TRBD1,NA,CASSTDRDNSYNEQFF,TGTGCCAGTAGTACCGACAGGGACAACTCCTACAATGAGCAGTTCTTC
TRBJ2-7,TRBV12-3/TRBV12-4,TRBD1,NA,CASSFPPDRAQYF,TGTGCCAGCAGTTTCCCCCCAGACAGGGCCCAGTACTTC
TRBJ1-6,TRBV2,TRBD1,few,CASSTGESHNSPLHF,TGTGCCAGCAGTACAGGGGAGTCCCATAATTCACCCCTCCACTTT
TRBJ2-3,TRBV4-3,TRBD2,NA,CASSQDRAGGPSDTQYF,TGCGCCAGCAGCCAAGACAGGGCGGGGGGGCCCTCAGATACGCAGTATTTT
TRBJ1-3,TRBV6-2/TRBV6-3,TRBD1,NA,CASSYDRGGNTIYF,TGTGCCAGCAGTTACGACAGGGGAGGAAACACCATATATTTT
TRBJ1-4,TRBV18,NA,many,CASSSPLRLTGEKLFF,TGTGCCAGCTCGTCACCCCTTCGACTGACCGGTGAAAAACTGTTTTTT
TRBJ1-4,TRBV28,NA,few,CASSPGSTNEKLFF,TGTGCCAGCAGCCCAGGGTCAACTAATGAAAAACTGTTTTTT
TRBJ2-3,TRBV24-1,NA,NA,CATSVPGSVGPDTQYF,TGTGCCACCAGTGTCCCGGGGTCTGTTGGTCCGGATACGCAGTATTTT